The rows below give T cell receptor beta chains drawn from one sample of a study of T cells in Graves' hyperthyroidism and ophthalmopathy. TCRdb independently ran MiXCR on the multiplex PCR reads; one entry per CDR3 protein. The sample has approximately 720,000 distinct CDR3 sequences, around 20% seen once. What was sequenced was blood. The receptors originated from a woman between 50 and 59 years old with Graves' hyperthyroidism that later progressed to Graves' ophthalmopathy. Each CDR3 is given with its conserved first and last residue. The D gene is left open where the match is weak.

d_call	v_call	cdr3_aa
TRBD1	TRBV7-9	CASRQGENTEAFF
TRBD2	TRBV7-2	CASSLVRGDQETQYF
NA	TRBV30	CAWSKALGETQYF
TRBD2	TRBV7-2	CASSLAGLASDEQYF
TRBD2	TRBV6-1	CASRASGESYEQYF
TRBD1	TRBV11-2	CANSLGPRTGLDEKLFF
NA	TRBV6-5	CASSSVGTQYF
NA	TRBV11-3	CASSSRGSADTQYF
NA	TRBV20-1	CSARDQGGALYEQYF
NA	TRBV5-4	CASRPGGGGPDTQYF
TRBD1	TRBV20-1	CSVLGQPRNEQFF
NA	TRBV5-1	CASSSGEFDGRNEQYF
TRBD2	TRBV12-3/TRBV12-4	CASRLTSGGSSYEQYF
NA	TRBV10-2	CASRTGPNQPQHF